This T cell receptor beta chain was sequenced during a study of CD8+CD57+ T cells in acquired aplastic anemia. Study summary: Healthy donors yielded roughly 9.8 million CD4+ cell reads on average.

Notes on the study in general: With respect to CD8+ Simpson's diversity, patients and controls did not differ significantly. Both patients and controls carried the same twenty-nine CD8+ CDR3 sequences.

Germline V gene lookup returns CDR1 LNHDA and CDR2 SQIVND (reference sequence). Trimming removed 5 bases from V and 3 bases from J; junction bases left unmatched: 11. The length of the CDR3 is 16 residues. This clonotype occurred many times. What it binds is not known. The study profiled TCR beta VDJ and CDR3 using genomic DNA as template. One entry per CDR3 protein, called by TCRdb with MiXCR from the reads. In the table there are about 210,000 distinct CDR3 sequences, roughly 35% of which are singletons. This receptor was obtained from a human donor in good health, serving as a control. The J gene is TRBJ2-3, the V gene TRBV19; 7 bases map to TRBD1. The sample was sorted CD4+, CD8+, or CD8+CD57+ T cells (not recorded which) from PBMCs. CDR3 DNA: TGTGCCAGTAGTTCCGGTTATAGGGGGCCGACAGATACGCAGTATTTT. Protein: CASSSGYRGPTDTQYF.